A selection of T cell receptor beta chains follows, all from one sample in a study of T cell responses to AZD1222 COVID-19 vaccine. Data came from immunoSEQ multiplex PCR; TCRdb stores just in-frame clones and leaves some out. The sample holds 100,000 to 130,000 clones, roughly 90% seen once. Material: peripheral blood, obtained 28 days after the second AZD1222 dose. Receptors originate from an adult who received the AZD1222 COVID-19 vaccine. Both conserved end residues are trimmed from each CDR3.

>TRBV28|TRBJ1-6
ASLTGANSPLH
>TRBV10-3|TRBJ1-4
AISGGGSTNEKLF
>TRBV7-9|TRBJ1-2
ASSPDRARGYT
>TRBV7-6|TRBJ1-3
ASSFNPDRGHWGNTIY
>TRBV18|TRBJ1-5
ASSPTGQSNQPQH
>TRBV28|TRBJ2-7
ASSSVWLGSTYEQY
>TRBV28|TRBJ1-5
ASSGGQGGQPQH
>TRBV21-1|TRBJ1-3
ASSKWPGSTIY
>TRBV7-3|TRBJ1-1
ASSLIQGVDTEAF
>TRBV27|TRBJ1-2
ASSLFGGNYGYT
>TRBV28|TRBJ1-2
ASSIQGGAGIRYGYT
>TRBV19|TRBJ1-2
ASSIDRRQGESGYT
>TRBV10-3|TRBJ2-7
AISELTSGNYEQY
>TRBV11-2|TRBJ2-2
ASSRDRGTGELF
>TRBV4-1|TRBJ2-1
ASSQYGGGPTLEQF
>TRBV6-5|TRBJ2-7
ASSYRTGQGSYEQY
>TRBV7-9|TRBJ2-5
ASSPRSEQETQY
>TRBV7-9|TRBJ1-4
ASSLQGRPNEKLF
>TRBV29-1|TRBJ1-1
SAGAGGATEAF
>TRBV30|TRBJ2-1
AWSKYNEQF
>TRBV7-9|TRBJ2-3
ASSLGADTQY
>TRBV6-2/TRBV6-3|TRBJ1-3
ASSYSPGQGTSGNTIY
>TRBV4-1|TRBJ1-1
ATEENTGSSTEAF
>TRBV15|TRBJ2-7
ATSRDGTGYNGQY